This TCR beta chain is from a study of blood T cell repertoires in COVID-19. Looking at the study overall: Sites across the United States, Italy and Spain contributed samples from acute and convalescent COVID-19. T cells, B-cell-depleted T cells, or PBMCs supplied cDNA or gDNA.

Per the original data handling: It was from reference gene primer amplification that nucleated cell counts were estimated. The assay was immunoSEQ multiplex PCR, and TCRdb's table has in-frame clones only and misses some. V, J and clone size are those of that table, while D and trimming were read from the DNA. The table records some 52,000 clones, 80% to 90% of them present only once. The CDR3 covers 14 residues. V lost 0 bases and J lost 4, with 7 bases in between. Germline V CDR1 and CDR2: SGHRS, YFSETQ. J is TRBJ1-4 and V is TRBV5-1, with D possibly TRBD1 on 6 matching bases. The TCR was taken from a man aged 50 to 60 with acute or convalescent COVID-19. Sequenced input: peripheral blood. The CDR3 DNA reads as TGCGCCAGCAGCTTGGGACAGGTTAATGAAAAACTGTTTTTT. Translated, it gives CASSLGQVNEKLFF. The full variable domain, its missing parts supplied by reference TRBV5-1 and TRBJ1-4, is KAGVTQTPRYLIKTRGQQVTLSCSPISGHRSVSWYQQTPGQGLQFLFEYFSETQRNKGNFPGRFSGRQFSNSRSEMNVSTLELGDSALYLCASSLGQVNEKLFFGSGTQLSVL.